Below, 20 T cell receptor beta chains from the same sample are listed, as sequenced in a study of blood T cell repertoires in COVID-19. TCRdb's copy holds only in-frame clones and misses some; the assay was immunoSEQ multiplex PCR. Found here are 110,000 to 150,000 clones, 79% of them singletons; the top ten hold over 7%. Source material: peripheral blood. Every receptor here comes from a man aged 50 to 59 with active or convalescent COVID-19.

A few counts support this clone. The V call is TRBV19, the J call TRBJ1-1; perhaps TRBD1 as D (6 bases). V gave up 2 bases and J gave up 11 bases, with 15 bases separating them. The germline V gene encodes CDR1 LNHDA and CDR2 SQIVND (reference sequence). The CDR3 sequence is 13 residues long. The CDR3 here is CASSISRGGSAFF. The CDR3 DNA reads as TGTGCCAGTAGTATATCACGCGGGGGCTCGGCTTTCTTT.

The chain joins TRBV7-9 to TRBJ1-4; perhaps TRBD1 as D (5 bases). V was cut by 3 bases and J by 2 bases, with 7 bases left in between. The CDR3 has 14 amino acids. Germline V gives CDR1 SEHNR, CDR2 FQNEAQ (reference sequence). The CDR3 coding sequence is TGTGCCAGCAGCTTTCGACAGACTAATGAAAAACTGTTTTTT. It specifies CASSFRQTNEKLFF.

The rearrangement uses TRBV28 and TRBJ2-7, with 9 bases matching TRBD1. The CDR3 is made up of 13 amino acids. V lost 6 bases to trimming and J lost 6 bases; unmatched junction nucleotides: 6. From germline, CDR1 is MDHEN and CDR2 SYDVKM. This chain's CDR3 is CASRPQGAREQYF. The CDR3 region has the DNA TGTGCCAGCAGGCCACAGGGGGCGCGCGAGCAGTACTTC.

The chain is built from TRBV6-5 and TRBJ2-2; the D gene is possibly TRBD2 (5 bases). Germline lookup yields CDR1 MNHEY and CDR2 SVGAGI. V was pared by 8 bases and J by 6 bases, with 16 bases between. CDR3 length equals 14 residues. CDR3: CASGFPGMPGELFF. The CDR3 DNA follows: TGTGCCAGCGGTTTCCCGGGGATGCCCGGGGAGCTGTTTTTT.

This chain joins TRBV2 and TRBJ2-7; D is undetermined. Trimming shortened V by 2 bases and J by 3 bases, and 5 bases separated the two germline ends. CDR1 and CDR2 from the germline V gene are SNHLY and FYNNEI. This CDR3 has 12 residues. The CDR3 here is CASSERGYEQYF. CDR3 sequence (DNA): TGTGCCAGCAGTGAACGAGGCTACGAGCAGTACTTC. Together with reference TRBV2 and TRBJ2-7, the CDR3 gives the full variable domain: EPEVTQTPSHQVTQMGQEVILRCVPISNHLYFYWYRQILGQKVEFLVSFYNNEISEKSEIFDDQFSVERPDGSNFTLKIRSTKLEDSAMYFCASSERGYEQYFGPGTRLTVT.

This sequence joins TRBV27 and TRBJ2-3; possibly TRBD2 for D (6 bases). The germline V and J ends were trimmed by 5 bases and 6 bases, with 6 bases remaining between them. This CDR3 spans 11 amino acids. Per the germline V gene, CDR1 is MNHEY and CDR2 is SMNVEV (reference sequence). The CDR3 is CASSRGDTQYF. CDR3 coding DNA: TGTGCCAGCAGTCGGGGGGATACGCAGTATTTT.

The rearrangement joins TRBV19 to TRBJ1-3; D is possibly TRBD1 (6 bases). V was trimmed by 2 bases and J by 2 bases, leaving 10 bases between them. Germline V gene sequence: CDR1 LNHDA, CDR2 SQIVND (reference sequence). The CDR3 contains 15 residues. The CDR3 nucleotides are TGTGCCAGTAGTATATTCAGGGGAGCTGGAAACACCATATATTTT. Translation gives CASSIFRGAGNTIYF.

The CDR3 loop reads CASSVGTGHTEAFF. The CDR3, as DNA: TGTGCCAGCTCAGTCGGGACAGGGCACACTGAAGCTTTCTTT. This chain links TRBV18 with TRBJ1-1, with 9 bases lining up with TRBD1. Unmatched junction bases numbered 4, after V lost 5 bases and J lost 3 bases. The CDR3 covers 14 residues. Germline V gene data show CDR1 as KGHSH and CDR2 as LQKENI.

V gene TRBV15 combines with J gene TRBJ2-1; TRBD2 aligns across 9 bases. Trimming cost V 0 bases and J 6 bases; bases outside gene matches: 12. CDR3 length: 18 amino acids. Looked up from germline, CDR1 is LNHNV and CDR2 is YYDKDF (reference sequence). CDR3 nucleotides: TGTGCCACCAGCAGAGATACTAGGCGGGAGGGCCCAGGCAATGAGCAGTTCTTC. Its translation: CATSRDTRREGPGNEQFF.

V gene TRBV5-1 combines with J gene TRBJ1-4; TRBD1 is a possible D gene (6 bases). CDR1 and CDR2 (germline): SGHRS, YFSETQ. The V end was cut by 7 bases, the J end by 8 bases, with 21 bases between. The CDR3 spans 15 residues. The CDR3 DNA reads TGCGCCAGCGGGGGGGCCGGTGGCACGGGAGAAAAACTGTTTTTT. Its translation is CASGGAGGTGEKLFF.

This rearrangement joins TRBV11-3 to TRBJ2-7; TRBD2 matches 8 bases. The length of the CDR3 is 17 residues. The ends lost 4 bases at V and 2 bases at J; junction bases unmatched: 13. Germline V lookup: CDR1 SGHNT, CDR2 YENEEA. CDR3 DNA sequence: TGTGCCAGCAGCTCGGGGTGGGCAGCGGGAGCCCCCTACGAGCAGTACTTC. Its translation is CASSSGWAAGAPYEQYF.

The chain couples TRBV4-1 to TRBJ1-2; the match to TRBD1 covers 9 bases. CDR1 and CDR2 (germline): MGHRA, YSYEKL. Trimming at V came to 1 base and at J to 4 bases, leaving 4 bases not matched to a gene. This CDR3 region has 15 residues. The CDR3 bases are TGCGCCAGCAGCCAAGCGGGACAGGGACTCTATGGCTACACCTTC. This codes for CASSQAGQGLYGYTF.

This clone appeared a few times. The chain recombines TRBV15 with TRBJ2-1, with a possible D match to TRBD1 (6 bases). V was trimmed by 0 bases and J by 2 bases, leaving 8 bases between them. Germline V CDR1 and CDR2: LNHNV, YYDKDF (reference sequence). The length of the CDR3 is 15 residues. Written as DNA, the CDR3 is TGTGCCACCAGCAGAGACAGGGGCCCCTACAATGAGCAGTTCTTC. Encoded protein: CATSRDRGPYNEQFF.

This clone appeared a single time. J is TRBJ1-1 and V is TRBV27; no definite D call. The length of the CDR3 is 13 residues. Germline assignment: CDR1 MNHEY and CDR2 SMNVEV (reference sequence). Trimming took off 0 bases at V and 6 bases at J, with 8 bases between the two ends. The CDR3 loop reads CASSLSATAEAFF. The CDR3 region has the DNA TGTGCCAGCAGTTTATCGGCCACAGCTGAAGCTTTCTTT.

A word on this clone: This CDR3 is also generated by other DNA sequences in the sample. In DNA, the CDR3 is TGCGCCAGCAGCCAAGCCTCGGGACTAGCGTTCGAGCAGTACTTC. It encodes CASSQASGLAFEQYF. This chain uses TRBV4-1 with TRBJ2-7, with 10 nucleotides matching TRBD2. The J segment lost 6 bases and the V segment lost 1 base, leaving 6 bases of the junction unmatched. Looked up from germline, CDR1 is MGHRA and CDR2 is YSYEKL. This CDR3 contains 15 residues.

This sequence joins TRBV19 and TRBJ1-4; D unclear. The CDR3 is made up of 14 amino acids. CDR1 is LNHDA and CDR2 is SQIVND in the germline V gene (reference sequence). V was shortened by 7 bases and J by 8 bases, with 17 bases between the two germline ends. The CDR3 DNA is TGTGCCAGTAAAGCGCACATGCTAGGCGAAAAACTGTTTTTT. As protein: CASKAHMLGEKLFF.

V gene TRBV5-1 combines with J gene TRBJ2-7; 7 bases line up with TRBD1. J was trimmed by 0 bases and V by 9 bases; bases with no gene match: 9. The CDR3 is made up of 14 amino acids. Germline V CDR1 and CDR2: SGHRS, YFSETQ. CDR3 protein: CATTTGVNSYEQYF. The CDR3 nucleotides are TGCGCCACCACAACAGGGGTAAACTCCTACGAGCAGTACTTC.

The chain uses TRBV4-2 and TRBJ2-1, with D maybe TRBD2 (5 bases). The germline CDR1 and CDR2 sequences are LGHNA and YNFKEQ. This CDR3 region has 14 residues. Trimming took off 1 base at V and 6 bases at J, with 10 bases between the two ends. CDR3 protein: CASSQGTRSNEQFF. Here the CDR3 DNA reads TGTGCCAGCAGCCAAGGGACTCGAAGCAATGAGCAGTTCTTC.

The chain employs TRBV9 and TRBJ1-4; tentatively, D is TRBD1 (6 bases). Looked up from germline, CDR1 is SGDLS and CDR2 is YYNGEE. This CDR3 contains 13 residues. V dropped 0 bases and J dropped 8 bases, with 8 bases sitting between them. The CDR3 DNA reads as TGTGCCAGCAGCGTAGGACAGGCGGAAAAACTGTTTTTT. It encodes CASSVGQAEKLFF.

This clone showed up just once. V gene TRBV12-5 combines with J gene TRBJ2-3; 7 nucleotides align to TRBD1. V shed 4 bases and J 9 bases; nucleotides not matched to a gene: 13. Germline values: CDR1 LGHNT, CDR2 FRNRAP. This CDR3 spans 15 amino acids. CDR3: CASGWGPPDRATQYF. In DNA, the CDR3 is TGTGCTAGTGGTTGGGGCCCCCCTGACAGGGCAACGCAGTATTTT.